This is a list of T cell receptor beta chains from one sample in a study of T cells in Graves' hyperthyroidism and ophthalmopathy. TCRdb analysed the multiplex PCR reads with MiXCR anew, one entry per CDR3 protein. The sample consists of 750,000 to 950,000 distinct CDR3 sequences, roughly 40% of them appearing once. The sample comprised blood. The receptors stem from a man younger than 30 with Graves' hyperthyroidism. Each CDR3 is given with its conserved first and last residue. D genes are given only for firm matches. Clone size appears in some rows only: once, few, many, or a class for an expanded clone.

TRBJ2-7	NA	TRBV7-2	TRBD2	CASSLAQGGGGIYEQYF	TGTGCCAGCAGCTTAGCGCAAGGTGGCGGGGGAATCTACGAGCAGTACTTC
TRBJ2-2	NA	TRBV7-2	TRBD1	CASSSKPGQGGELFF	TGTGCCAGCAGCTCTAAACCGGGACAGGGTGGGGAGCTGTTTTTT
TRBJ2-7	once	TRBV10-3	TRBD1	CAISAPGQAYEQYF	TGTGCCATCAGTGCACCGGGACAGGCCTACGAGCAGTACTTC
TRBJ2-2	NA	TRBV20-1	NA	CSARSRPTGELFF	TGCAGTGCGAGAAGCAGGCCCACCGGGGAGCTGTTTTTT
TRBJ1-5	once	TRBV7-2	NA	CASSLEASNEPQHF	TGTGCCAGCAGCTTAGAGGCTAGCAATGAGCCCCAGCATTTT
TRBJ1-6	many	TRBV2	NA	CASSTGGGNSPLHF	TGTGCCAGCAGTACGGGCGGCGGCAATTCACCCCTCCACTTT
TRBJ1-5	many	TRBV19	NA	CATTRGINQPQHF	TGTGCCACCACACGGGGCATCAATCAGCCCCAGCATTTT
TRBJ1-1	NA	TRBV19	NA	CASSIDWGNTEAFF	TGTGCCAGTAGTATAGACTGGGGGAACACTGAAGCTTTCTTT
TRBJ1-5	many	TRBV7-9	NA	CASSLDHQPQHF	TGTGCCAGCAGTCTCGACCATCAGCCCCAGCATTTT
TRBJ1-1	many	TRBV20-1	NA	CSAIPTGNTEAFF	TGCAGTGCTATCCCCACAGGGAACACTGAAGCTTTCTTT
TRBJ1-1	once	TRBV9	TRBD1	CASSVRRDRVNTEAFF	TGTGCCAGCAGCGTTCGACGGGACAGGGTGAACACTGAAGCTTTCTTT
TRBJ2-7	NA	TRBV6-6	NA	CASWGGEQYF	TGTGCCAGCTGGGGAGGCGAGCAGTACTTC
TRBJ2-7	many	TRBV7-9	TRBD1	CASSRGQAYEQYF	TGTGCCAGCAGTCGCGGACAGGCCTACGAGCAGTACTTC
TRBJ1-1	many	TRBV25-1	NA	CASSVAGISAFF	TGTGCCAGCAGTGTAGCAGGGATTAGCGCTTTCTTT
TRBJ2-7	NA	TRBV7-9	TRBD1	CASSPTTGGGTYEQYF	TGTGCCAGCAGTCCAACGACAGGGGGAGGTACCTACGAGCAGTACTTC
TRBJ2-7	NA	TRBV2	NA	CASSILTDGNEQYF	TGTGCCAGCAGTATTTTAACTGACGGGAACGAGCAGTACTTC
TRBJ1-3	NA	TRBV29-1	NA	CSVGGGGVPTIYF	TGCAGCGTTGGAGGTGGAGGAGTGCCCACCATATATTTT
TRBJ2-7	few	TRBV5-4	NA	CASSYWGAYEQYF	TGTGCCAGCAGCTACTGGGGGGCCTACGAGCAGTACTTC
TRBJ1-1	once	TRBV2	NA	CASSEGKGEAFF	TGTGCCAGCAGTGAGGGTAAGGGGGAAGCTTTCTTT
TRBJ2-7	few	TRBV11-1	NA	CASSLVGLGEQYF	TGTGCCAGCAGCTTAGTCGGGTTGGGCGAGCAGTACTTC